Following are 3 T cell receptor beta chains from one sample sequenced in a study of post-analysis software for immune sequencing data. Findings and limits, study-wide: A handful of TRBV segments were significantly more frequent in patients than in controls. TRBV5-6, TRBV5-1 and TRBV20-1 were among these segments.

The TCR beta cDNA libraries carried unique molecular identifiers. TCRdb re-called the PCR reads with MiXCR, one entry per CDR3 protein. The repertoire holds about 570,000 distinct CDR3 sequences, with 30% to 40% as singletons. Antigen specificity for these receptors is unknown. The specimen sequenced was blood. All receptors derive from a girl aged 2-17 years with multiple sclerosis.

This rearrangement joins TRBV5-1 to TRBJ2-6, with no clear D. The CDR3 extends over 18 amino acids. Germline V gives CDR1 SGHRS, CDR2 YFSETQ. The germline V and J ends were trimmed by 5 bases and 0 bases, with 18 bases remaining between them. This CDR3 reads CASRAWAGLPSGANVLTF. For the CDR3, the DNA is TGCGCCAGCAGGGCATGGGCAGGCCTACCCTCTGGGGCCAACGTCCTGACTTTC.

The V gene is TRBV10-3, the J gene TRBJ1-1, with D maybe TRBD1 (5 bases). V lost 2 bases and J lost 6, with 16 bases in between. Germline-derived CDR1 and CDR2 are ENHRY and SYGVKD. The CDR3 spans 15 residues. CDR3 protein: CAISELGQGTSEAFF. CDR3 bases: TGTGCCATCAGTGAGCTCGGGCAGGGCACGTCTGAAGCTTTCTTT.

This chain connects TRBV29-1 to TRBJ1-2; tentative D call: TRBD1 (6 bases). V lost 7 bases to trimming and J lost 4 bases, with 16 bases between them. CDR1 is SQVTM and CDR2 is ANQGSEA in the germline V gene. The CDR3 is 13 residues long. The CDR3 sequence is CSARTTGPYGYTF. DNA for the CDR3: TGCAGCGCCAGAACGACAGGTCCCTATGGCTACACCTTC.